The TCR beta chain described here comes from a study of cytomegalovirus exposure and HLA in healthy donors. The CDR3 spans 11 residues. The V and J ends lost 5 bases and 6 bases respectively, with 5 bases between them. Germline V CDR1 and CDR2: MNHNS, SASEGT. The sample holds a few counts of this clone. The antigen remains undetermined. Points from the study as a whole: Being indistinguishable, some V segments were excluded, TRBV6-2 and TRBV6-3 among them. A later analysis showed HLA-associated TCR beta chains outstripping equally common others in clonal expansion.

Primers included in the PCR were 60 Vbeta and 13 Jbeta primers. TCRdb's copy holds only in-frame clones and misses some; the assay was immunoSEQ multiplex PCR. The sample consists of 240,000 or so clones, 75% to 85% of them appearing once. This TCR derives from a woman aged 55-70 years in good health and CMV-seropositive. Sequencing was performed on PBMCs. The V gene is TRBV6-1, the J gene TRBJ1-5; D gene ambiguous. CDR3 region: CASSMSQPQHF. The CDR3 DNA follows: TGTGCCAGCAGTATGAGTCAGCCCCAGCATTTT.